The 28 T cell receptor beta chains presented below share a single source sample, sequenced in a study of shared clonotypes between healthy human individuals. The method was immunoSEQ multiplex PCR; TCRdb's version includes in-frame clones alone and lacks a portion of them. The sample comprises some 2 million clones, approximately 94% of which are singletons, and around 1.1% rests with the top ten. In the naive CD8 group, cells lacked CD45RO and were positively selected for CCR7, so terminally differentiated effector memory CD45RA+ cells were left out. Sequencing used naive CD8+ T cells sorted from blood. These receptors were obtained from a man between 18 and 35 years old in good health.

This chain links TRBV28 with TRBJ2-1; TRBD2 is a possible D gene (6 bases). Trimming stripped 3 bases from V and 0 bases from J, with 9 bases between. The CDR3 contains 15 residues. Germline loops: CDR1 MDHEN, CDR2 SYDVKM. CDR3 DNA: TGTGCCAGCAGTTTGGGACTGACCTCCTACAATGAGCAGTTCTTC. Its translation is CASSLGLTSYNEQFF.

This sequence joins TRBV28 and TRBJ2-4, with D possibly TRBD1 on 5 matching bases. V was clipped by 7 bases and J by 1 base, with 17 bases between them. The germline V gene encodes CDR1 MDHEN and CDR2 SYDVKM. This CDR3 is 16 amino acids long. The CDR3, as DNA: TGTGCCAGCAACCAGGGAAGTCGTACGGCCAAAAACATTCAGTACTTC. Translating it yields CASNQGSRTAKNIQYF.

Notes on this clone: Additional DNA sequences in this sample encode the identical CDR3. The V and J genes are TRBV19 and TRBJ2-7; TRBD2 matches 8 bases. V dropped 5 bases and J dropped 1; count of bases not matched to a gene: 4. Germline CDR1 and CDR2: LNHDA and SQIVND (reference sequence). The CDR3 is 14 residues long. Here the CDR3 DNA reads TGTGCCAGTAGTCCCGGACTAGCTTCCTACGAGCAGTACTTC. Residues: CASSPGLASYEQYF. Full variable domain (rest looked up from reference TRBV19 and TRBJ2-7): DGGITQSPKYLFRKEGQNVTLSCEQNLNHDAMYWYRQDPGQGLRLIYYSQIVNDFQKGDIAEGYSVSREKKESFPLTVTSAQKNPTAFYLCASSPGLASYEQYFGPGTRLTVT.

This chain uses TRBV30 with TRBJ2-6; D remains ambiguous. Trimming removed 1 base at V and 2 bases at J, with 9 bases between. Germline-derived CDR1 and CDR2 are GTSNPN and SVGIG (reference sequence). This CDR3 is 15 amino acids long. This CDR3 reads CAWSEGAAGANVLTF. The CDR3 coding sequence is TGTGCCTGGAGTGAGGGCGCAGCTGGGGCCAACGTCCTGACTTTC.

The rearrangement uses TRBV4-1 and TRBJ2-7, with D possibly TRBD1 on 6 matching bases. Germline-derived CDR1 and CDR2 are MGHRA and YSYEKL. There are 16 residues in the CDR3. Between the trimmed V and J ends, which lost 1 base and 4 bases, there was a span of 17 bases. CDR3: CASSQGWGPLKYEQYF. The CDR3, as DNA: TGCGCCAGCAGCCAAGGGTGGGGGCCCTTGAAGTACGAGCAGTACTTC.

V and J are TRBV10-3 and TRBJ2-5; TRBD1 or TRBD2 may be the D gene (6 bases each). Trimming stripped 10 bases from V and 5 bases from J, with 29 bases between. This CDR3 has 17 amino acids. The germline V gene has CDR1 ENHRY and CDR2 SYGVKD. For the CDR3, the DNA is TGTGCCACCGCGGGCGGGACATTACGATTGGAGATGGAGACCCAGTACTTC. Amino acid sequence: CATAGGTLRLEMETQYF.

CDR3 nucleotides: TGTGCCAGCAGCCCGGGCCGAGGTGAGTTCTTC. It yields the protein CASSPGRGEFF. The chain combines TRBV6-5 with TRBJ2-1; no clear D gene. Germline V gene sequence: CDR1 MNHEY, CDR2 SVGAGI. The CDR3 extends over 11 amino acids. With 6 bases removed from V and 14 bases from J, the gap between germline ends came to 14 bases.

V gene TRBV10-3 combines with J gene TRBJ1-1; no reliable D call. With 3 bases removed from V and 5 bases from J, the gap between germline ends came to 7 bases. Germline V CDR1 and CDR2: ENHRY, SYGVKD. This CDR3 contains 12 residues. In DNA, the CDR3 is TGTGCCATCAGTGATTTAAGAACTGAAGCTTTCTTT. It is translated as CAISDLRTEAFF.

With respect to this clone: Other DNA sequences of this sample code for an identical CDR3. The chain joins TRBV6-1 to TRBJ2-7; 8 nucleotides agree with TRBD1. This CDR3 comprises 15 residues. Looked up from germline, CDR1 is MNHNS and CDR2 is SASEGT. V lost 1 base, J lost 3 bases, and 5 bases stayed unmatched. The CDR3 spells CASSEGVTGDYEQYF. CDR3 in DNA: TGTGCCAGCAGTGAAGGGGTGACAGGGGACTACGAGCAGTACTTC.

The rearrangement joins TRBV30 to TRBJ2-7, with D possibly being TRBD1 (5 bases). V was cut by 0 bases and J by 1 base, with 22 bases left in between. The CDR3 loop spans 18 amino acids. Germline-derived CDR1 and CDR2 are GTSNPN and SVGIG (reference sequence). CDR3 amino acids: CAWSVKAQGRAVSYEQYF. The CDR3 DNA reads as TGTGCCTGGAGTGTAAAGGCGCAGGGCAGGGCCGTATCCTACGAGCAGTACTTC.

This rearrangement joins TRBV5-4 to TRBJ2-7; D is perhaps TRBD2 (6 bases). The V and J ends lost 1 base and 3 bases respectively, with 11 bases between them. This CDR3 contains 14 residues. CDR1 and CDR2 from the germline V gene are SGHNT and YYREEE (reference sequence). This chain's CDR3 is CASSLPGVNYEQYF. The CDR3 region has the DNA TGTGCCAGCAGCTTGCCGGGGGTAAACTACGAGCAGTACTTC.

On this clone: The identical CDR3 is also encoded by other nucleotide sequences in the sample. The rearrangement joins TRBV27 to TRBJ1-5, with D tentatively TRBD1 (6 bases). Germline lookup yields CDR1 MNHEY and CDR2 SMNVEV (reference sequence). V was clipped by 4 bases and J by 1 base, with 8 bases between them. This CDR3 has 14 residues. In DNA, the CDR3 is TGTGCCAGCAGTTCCACAGGGAGCAATCAGCCCCAGCATTTT. This gives the protein CASSSTGSNQPQHF.

This clone appeared a single time. Other DNA sequences from this sample encode an identical CDR3 as well. The V call is TRBV2, the J call TRBJ1-4, with 8 bases that match TRBD1. CDR3 length: 14 residues. After removal of 5 bases from V and 4 bases from J, the junction contained 3 bases not matched to a gene. CDR1 and CDR2 (germline): SNHLY, FYNNEI. The CDR3 loop reads CASSPGQGNEKLFF. The CDR3 nucleotides are TGTGCCAGCAGTCCAGGACAGGGTAATGAAAAACTGTTTTTT.

As concerns this clone: This same CDR3 is encoded by further DNA sequences in the sample. The J gene is TRBJ2-7, the V gene TRBV6-1; 11 bases map to TRBD2. Germline trimming cut 6 bases from V and 3 bases from J; bases unmatched to any gene: 4. The CDR3 is 14 amino acids. Germline V CDR1 and CDR2: MNHNS, SASEGT. This CDR3 reads CASSPGLADYEQYF. CDR3 nucleotide sequence: TGTGCCAGCAGCCCGGGACTAGCGGACTACGAGCAGTACTTC.

Comments on this clone: The junction shows a germline mismatch at one end, possibly a read error. This sequence joins TRBV6-5 and TRBJ1-2; D not certain. Germline CDR1 is MNHEY and CDR2 is SVGAGI. The CDR3 length is 12 residues. The CDR3 DNA sequence: TGTGCCAGCAGGGGGTGGAACTCTGGCTACACCTTC. This gives the protein CASRGWNSGYTF.

The chain recombines TRBV4-1 with TRBJ2-1, with D perhaps TRBD2 (5 bases). The germline gives CDR1 MGHRA, CDR2 YSYEKL. With 3 bases removed from V and 8 bases from J, the gap between germline ends came to 11 bases. This CDR3 is built from 13 residues. In nucleotides, the CDR3 is TGCGCCAGCAGCCAGAGGGTTGTCCATGAGCAGTTCTTC. Its translation: CASSQRVVHEQFF.

This clone was counted once. The genes are TRBV6-5 and TRBJ1-4; no firm D call. The CDR3 runs to 13 residues. The V end lost 2 bases, the J end lost 0 bases, and 1 base lay between the germline ends. Germline lookup yields CDR1 MNHEY and CDR2 SVGAGI. The CDR3 protein is CASSYTTNEKLFF. In DNA form, the CDR3 reads TGTGCCAGCAGTTACACAACTAATGAAAAACTGTTTTTT.

The V gene is TRBV29-1, the J gene TRBJ2-5; TRBD1 is a possible D gene (6 bases). V was trimmed by 1 base and J by 5 bases, leaving 11 bases between them. CDR3 length: 13 residues. Germline V gives CDR1 SQVTM, CDR2 ANQGSEA. Written as DNA, the CDR3 is TGCAGCGTTGAAGCAGGGGCGGTTGAGACCCAGTACTTC. It specifies CSVEAGAVETQYF. The complete variable domain, with remaining parts taken from reference TRBV29-1 and TRBJ2-5, reads SAVISQKPSRDICQRGTSLTIQCQVDSQVTMMFWYRQQPGQSLTLIATANQGSEATYESGFVIDKFPISRPNLTFSTLTVSNMSPEDSSIYLCSVEAGAVETQYFGPGTRLLVL.

The CDR3 nucleotides are TGTGCCAGCAGCTTGGCCGGGACGACGAACACCGGGGAGCTGTTTTTT. It yields the protein CASSLAGTTNTGELFF. The chain links TRBV5-6 to TRBJ2-2; either TRBD1 or TRBD2 may fit D (5 bases each). The CDR3 totals 16 residues. The germline CDR1 and CDR2 sequences are SGHDT and YYEEEE. The ends were cut back, 0 bases at V and 0 bases at J, with 9 bases in the middle.

The J gene is TRBJ2-1, the V gene TRBV7-9; maybe TRBD2 (5 bases). This CDR3 region has 16 residues. The germline V gene encodes CDR1 SEHNR and CDR2 FQNEAQ (reference sequence). V lost 1 base, J lost 7 bases, and 17 bases lay in between. The CDR3 bases are TGTGCCAGCAGCTTAGAGCCCAGCGGAGCTGGAAATGAGCAGTTCTTC. Its protein is CASSLEPSGAGNEQFF.

In nucleotides, the CDR3 is TGTGCCAGTAGTACACAGGGCCCTGAAGCTTTCTTT. It is translated as CASSTQGPEAFF. This chain uses TRBV19 with TRBJ1-1; TRBD1 is a possible D gene (6 bases). Germline-derived CDR1 and CDR2 are LNHDA and SQIVND (reference sequence). Between the trimmed V and J ends, which lost 4 bases and 6 bases, there was a span of 9 bases. The length of the CDR3 is 12 residues.

The V call is TRBV21-1, the J call TRBJ2-3; the table assigns TRBD2, which was not confirmed against the DNA. TRBV21-1 represents a pseudogene. This CDR3 spans 17 amino acids. CDR3 residues: CASSKGTYRGSTDTQYF. The CDR3 region has the DNA TGTGCCAGCAGCAAAGGGACGTACCGGGGGAGCACAGATACGCAGTATTTT.

Notes on this clone: This specimen includes other DNA sequences encoding the same CDR3. The chain joins TRBV6-5 to TRBJ2-7; 8 bases line up with TRBD1. The V and J ends lost 2 bases and 3 bases, in that order; junction bases with no gene match: 6. Germline-derived CDR1 and CDR2 are MNHEY and SVGAGI. The CDR3 sequence is 15 residues long. CDR3 region: CASSYGQGALYEQYF. The CDR3 DNA reads TGTGCCAGCAGTTACGGGCAGGGGGCACTCTACGAGCAGTACTTC.

The chain has TRBV5-4 and TRBJ2-7, with TRBD2 as a possible D gene (5 bases). The CDR3 sequence is 14 residues long. Germline V gene sequence: CDR1 SGHNT, CDR2 YYREEE (reference sequence). V dropped 0 bases and J dropped 6 bases, with 13 bases sitting between them. In DNA, the CDR3 is TGTGCCAGCAGCTTGGGCGAAACTAGTTTCGAGCAGTACTTC. Translated, it gives CASSLGETSFEQYF.

On this clone: Other nucleotide sequences in the sample specify the same CDR3. V usage is TRBV5-4 and J usage is TRBJ2-7; 9 nucleotides match TRBD1. Germline V lookup: CDR1 SGHNT, CDR2 YYREEE (reference sequence). The CDR3 is 14 amino acids. V dropped 4 bases and J dropped 3; count of bases not matched to a gene: 5. The CDR3 spells CASSPRDRVYEQYF. The CDR3 region has the DNA TGTGCCAGCAGCCCCCGGGACAGGGTCTACGAGCAGTACTTC. Drawing the rest from reference TRBV5-4 and TRBJ2-7, the complete variable domain is ETGVTQSPTHLIKTRGQQVTLRCSSQSGHNTVSWYQQALGQGPQFIFQYYREEENGRGNFPPRFSGLQFPNYSSELNVNALELDDSALYLCASSPRDRVYEQYFGPGTRLTVT.

The chain is built from TRBV5-1 and TRBJ1-3, with TRBD1 matching over 7 bases. Germline values: CDR1 SGHRS, CDR2 YFSETQ. With V trimmed by 5 bases and J by 0 bases, 5 bases remained unmatched. The CDR3 contains 15 residues. The DNA of the CDR3 is TGCGCCAGCAGATTTGGGACAGACTCTGGAAACACCATATATTTT. Amino acid sequence: CASRFGTDSGNTIYF.

The rearrangement uses TRBV29-1 and TRBJ2-7, with 10 bases matching TRBD1. Trimming cost V 7 bases and J 4 bases; bases outside gene matches: 7. The CDR3 length is 13 residues. CDR1 SQVTM and CDR2 ANQGSEA come from the germline V gene. Here the CDR3 reads CSAETGGLYEQYF. The CDR3 DNA follows: TGCAGCGCTGAGACAGGGGGCCTGTACGAGCAGTACTTC.

The chain employs TRBV5-1 and TRBJ1-1, with 7 bases that match TRBD1. V trimming: 0 bases; J trimming: 5 bases; junction bases outside the gene matches: 7. The germline CDR1 and CDR2 sequences are SGHRS and YFSETQ. The CDR3 spans 15 residues. Here the CDR3 reads CASSLVRQGVTEAFF. The CDR3 region has the DNA TGCGCCAGCAGCTTGGTGCGGCAGGGGGTAACTGAAGCTTTCTTT. Complete variable domain (other parts from reference TRBV5-1 and TRBJ1-1): KAGVTQTPRYLIKTRGQQVTLSCSPISGHRSVSWYQQTPGQGLQFLFEYFSETQRNKGNFPGRFSGRQFSNSRSEMNVSTLELGDSALYLCASSLVRQGVTEAFFGQGTRLTVV.